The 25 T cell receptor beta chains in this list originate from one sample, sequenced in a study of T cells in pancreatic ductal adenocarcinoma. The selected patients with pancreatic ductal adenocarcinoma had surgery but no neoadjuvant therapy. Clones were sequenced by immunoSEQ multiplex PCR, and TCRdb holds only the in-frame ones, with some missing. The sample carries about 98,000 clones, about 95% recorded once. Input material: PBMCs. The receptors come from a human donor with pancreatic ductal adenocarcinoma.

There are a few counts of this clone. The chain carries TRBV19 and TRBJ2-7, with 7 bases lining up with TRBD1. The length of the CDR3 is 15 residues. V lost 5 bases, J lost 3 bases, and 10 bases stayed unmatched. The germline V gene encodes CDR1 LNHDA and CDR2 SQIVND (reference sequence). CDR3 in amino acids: CASSQGPQGFYEQYF. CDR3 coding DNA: TGTGCCAGTAGTCAGGGCCCACAGGGGTTCTACGAGCAGTACTTC.

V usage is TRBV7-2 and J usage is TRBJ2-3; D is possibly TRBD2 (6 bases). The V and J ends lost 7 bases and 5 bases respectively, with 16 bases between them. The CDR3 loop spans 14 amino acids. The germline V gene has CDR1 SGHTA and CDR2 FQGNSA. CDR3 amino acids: CASTPGEPVDTQYF. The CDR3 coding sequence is TGTGCCAGCACCCCGGGAGAGCCCGTAGATACGCAGTATTTT. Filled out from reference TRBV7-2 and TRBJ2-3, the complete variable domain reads GAGVSQSPSNKVTEKGKDVELRCDPISGHTALYWYRQSLGQGLEFLIYFQGNSAPDKSGLPSDRFSAERTGGSVSTLTIQRTQQEDSAVYLCASTPGEPVDTQYFGPGTRLTVL.

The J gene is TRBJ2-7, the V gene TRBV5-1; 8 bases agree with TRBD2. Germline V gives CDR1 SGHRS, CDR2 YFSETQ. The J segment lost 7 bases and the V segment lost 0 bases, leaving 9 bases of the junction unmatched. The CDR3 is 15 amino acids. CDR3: CASSLVAGGQGEQYF. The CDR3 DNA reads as TGCGCCAGCAGCTTGGTCGCGGGAGGCCAGGGGGAGCAGTACTTC.

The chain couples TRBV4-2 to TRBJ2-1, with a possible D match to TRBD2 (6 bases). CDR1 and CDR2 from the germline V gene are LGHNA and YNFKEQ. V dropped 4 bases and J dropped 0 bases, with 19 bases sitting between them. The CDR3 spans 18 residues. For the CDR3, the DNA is TGTGCCAGCAGCCCAGGTGGAGCGGGTAGGAGCTCCTACAATGAGCAGTTCTTC. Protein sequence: CASSPGGAGRSSYNEQFF.

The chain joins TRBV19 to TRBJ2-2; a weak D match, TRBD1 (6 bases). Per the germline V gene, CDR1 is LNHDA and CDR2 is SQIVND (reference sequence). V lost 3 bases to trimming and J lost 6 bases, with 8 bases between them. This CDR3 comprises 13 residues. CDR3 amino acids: CASSIDRSGELFF. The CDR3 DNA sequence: TGTGCCAGTAGTATTGACAGGTCCGGGGAGCTGTTTTTT.

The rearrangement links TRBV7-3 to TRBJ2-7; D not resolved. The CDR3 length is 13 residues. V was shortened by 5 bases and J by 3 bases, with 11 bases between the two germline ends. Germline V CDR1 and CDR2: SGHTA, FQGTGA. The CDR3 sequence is CASSPGPNYEQYF. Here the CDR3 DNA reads TGTGCCAGCAGCCCAGGTCCTAACTACGAGCAGTACTTC.

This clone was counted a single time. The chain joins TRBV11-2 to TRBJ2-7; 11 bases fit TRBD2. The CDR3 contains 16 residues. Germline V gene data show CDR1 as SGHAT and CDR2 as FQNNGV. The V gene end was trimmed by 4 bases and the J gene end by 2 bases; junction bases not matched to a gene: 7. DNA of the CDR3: TGTGCCAGCAGCTCGGTAGCGGGAGGGCCACCCTACGAGCAGTACTTC. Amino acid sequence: CASSSVAGGPPYEQYF.

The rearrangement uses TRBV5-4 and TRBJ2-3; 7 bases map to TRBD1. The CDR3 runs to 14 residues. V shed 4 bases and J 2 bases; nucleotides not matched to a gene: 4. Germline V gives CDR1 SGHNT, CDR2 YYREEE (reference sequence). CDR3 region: CASSLDRSTDTQYF. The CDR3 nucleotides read TGTGCCAGCAGCCTGGACAGGTCCACAGATACGCAGTATTTT. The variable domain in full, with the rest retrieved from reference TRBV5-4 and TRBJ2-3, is ETGVTQSPTHLIKTRGQQVTLRCSSQSGHNTVSWYQQALGQGPQFIFQYYREEENGRGNFPPRFSGLQFPNYSSELNVNALELDDSALYLCASSLDRSTDTQYFGPGTRLTVL.

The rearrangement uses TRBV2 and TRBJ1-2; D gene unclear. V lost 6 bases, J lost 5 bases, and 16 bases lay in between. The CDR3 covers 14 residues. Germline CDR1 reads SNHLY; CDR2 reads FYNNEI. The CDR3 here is CASREGRTSYGYTF. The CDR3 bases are TGTGCCAGCAGGGAGGGAAGGACCTCTTATGGCTACACCTTC.

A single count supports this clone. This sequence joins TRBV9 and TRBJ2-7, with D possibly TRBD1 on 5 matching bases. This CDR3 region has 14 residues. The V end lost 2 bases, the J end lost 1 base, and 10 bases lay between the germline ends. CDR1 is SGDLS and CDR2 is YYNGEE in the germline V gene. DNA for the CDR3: TGTGCCAGCAGCGTGGGCAGGGCGTCCTACGAGCAGTACTTC. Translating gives CASSVGRASYEQYF.

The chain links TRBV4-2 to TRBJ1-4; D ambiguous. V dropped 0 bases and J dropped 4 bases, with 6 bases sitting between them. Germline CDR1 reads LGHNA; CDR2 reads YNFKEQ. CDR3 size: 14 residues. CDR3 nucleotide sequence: TGTGCCAGCAGCCAAGACAGGCTTAATGAAAAACTGTTTTTT. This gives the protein CASSQDRLNEKLFF.

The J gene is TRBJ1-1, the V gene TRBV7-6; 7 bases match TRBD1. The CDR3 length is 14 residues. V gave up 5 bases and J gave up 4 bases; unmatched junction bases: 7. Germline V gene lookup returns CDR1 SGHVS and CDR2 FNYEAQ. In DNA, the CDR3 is TGTGCCAGCAGCGCCCGACAGGGTGGCACTGAAGCTTTCTTT. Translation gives CASSARQGGTEAFF.

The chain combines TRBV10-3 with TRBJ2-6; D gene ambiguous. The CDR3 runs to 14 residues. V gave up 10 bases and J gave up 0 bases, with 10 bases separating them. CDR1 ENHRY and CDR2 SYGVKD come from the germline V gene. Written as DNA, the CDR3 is TGTGCCACCAGACAAGACTCTGGGGCCAACGTCCTGACTTTC. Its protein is CATRQDSGANVLTF.

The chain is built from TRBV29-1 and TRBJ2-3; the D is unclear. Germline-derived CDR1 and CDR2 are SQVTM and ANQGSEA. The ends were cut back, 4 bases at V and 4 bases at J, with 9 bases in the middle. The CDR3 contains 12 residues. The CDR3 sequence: CSVGEVPDTQYF. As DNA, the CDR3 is TGCAGCGTTGGTGAGGTTCCAGATACGCAGTATTTT.

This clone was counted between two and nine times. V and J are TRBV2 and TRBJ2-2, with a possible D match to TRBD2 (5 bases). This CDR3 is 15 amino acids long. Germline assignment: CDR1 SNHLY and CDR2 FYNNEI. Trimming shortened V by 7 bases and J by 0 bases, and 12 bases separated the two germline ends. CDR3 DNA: TGTGCCAGCAAGGAGAGGGAAACGAACACCGGGGAGCTGTTTTTT. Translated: CASKERETNTGELFF. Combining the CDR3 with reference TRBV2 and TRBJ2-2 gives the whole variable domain EPEVTQTPSHQVTQMGQEVILRCVPISNHLYFYWYRQILGQKVEFLVSFYNNEISEKSEIFDDQFSVERPDGSNFTLKIRSTKLEDSAMYFCASKERETNTGELFFGEGSRLTVL.

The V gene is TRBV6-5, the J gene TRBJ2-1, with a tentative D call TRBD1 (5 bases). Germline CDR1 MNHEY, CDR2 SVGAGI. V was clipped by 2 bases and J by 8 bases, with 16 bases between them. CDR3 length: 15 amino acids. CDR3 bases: TGTGCCAGCAGTTACGCTGCCGCAGGGTACCATGAGCAGTTCTTC. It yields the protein CASSYAAAGYHEQFF.

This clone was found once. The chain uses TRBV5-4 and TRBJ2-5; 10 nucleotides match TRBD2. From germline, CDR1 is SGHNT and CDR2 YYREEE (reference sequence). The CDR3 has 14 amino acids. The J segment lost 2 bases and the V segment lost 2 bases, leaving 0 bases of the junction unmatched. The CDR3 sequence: CASSLAGGQETQYF. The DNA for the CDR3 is TGTGCCAGCAGCTTAGCGGGAGGGCAAGAGACCCAGTACTTC.

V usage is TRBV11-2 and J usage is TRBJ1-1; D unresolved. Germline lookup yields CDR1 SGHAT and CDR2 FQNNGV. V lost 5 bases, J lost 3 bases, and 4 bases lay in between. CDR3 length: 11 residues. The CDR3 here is CASSDYTEAFF. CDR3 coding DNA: TGTGCCAGCAGCGACTACACTGAAGCTTTCTTT.

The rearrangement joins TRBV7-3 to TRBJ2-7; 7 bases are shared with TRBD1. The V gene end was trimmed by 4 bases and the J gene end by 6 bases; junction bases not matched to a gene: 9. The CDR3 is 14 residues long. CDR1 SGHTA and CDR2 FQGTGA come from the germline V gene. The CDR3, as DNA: TGTGCCAGCAGCTCCTTCGGACAGGCTCCCGAGCAGTACTTC. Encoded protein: CASSSFGQAPEQYF.

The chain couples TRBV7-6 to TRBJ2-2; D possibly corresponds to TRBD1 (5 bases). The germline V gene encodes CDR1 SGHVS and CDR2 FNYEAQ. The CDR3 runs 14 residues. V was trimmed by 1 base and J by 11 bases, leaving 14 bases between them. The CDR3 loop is CASSLGQGSEELFF. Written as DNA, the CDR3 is TGTGCCAGCAGCTTAGGCCAGGGAAGCGAAGAGCTGTTTTTT.

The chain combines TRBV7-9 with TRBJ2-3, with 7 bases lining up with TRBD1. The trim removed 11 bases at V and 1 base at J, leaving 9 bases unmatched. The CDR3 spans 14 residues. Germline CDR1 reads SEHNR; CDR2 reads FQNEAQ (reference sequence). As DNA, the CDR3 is TGTGCCGCAGGGCCCGGGACAGGCACAGATACGCAGTATTTT. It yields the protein CAAGPGTGTDTQYF.

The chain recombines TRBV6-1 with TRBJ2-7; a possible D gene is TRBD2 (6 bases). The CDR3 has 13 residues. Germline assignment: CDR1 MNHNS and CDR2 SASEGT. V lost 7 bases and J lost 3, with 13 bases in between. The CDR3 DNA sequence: TGTGCCAGCATTAGGACTACTGACTACGAGCAGTACTTC. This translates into CASIRTTDYEQYF.

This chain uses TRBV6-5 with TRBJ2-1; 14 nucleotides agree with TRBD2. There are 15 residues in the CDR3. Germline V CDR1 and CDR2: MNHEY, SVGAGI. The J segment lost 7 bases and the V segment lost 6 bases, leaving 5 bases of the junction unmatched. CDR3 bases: TGTGCCAGCAGGAGACTAGCGGGAGGGGATAATGAGCAGTTCTTC. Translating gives CASRRLAGGDNEQFF.

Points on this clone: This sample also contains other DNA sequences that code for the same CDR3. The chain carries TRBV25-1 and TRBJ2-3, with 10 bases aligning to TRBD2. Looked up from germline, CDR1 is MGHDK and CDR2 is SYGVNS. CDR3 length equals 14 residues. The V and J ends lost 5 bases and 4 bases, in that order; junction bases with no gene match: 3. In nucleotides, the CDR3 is TGTGCCAGCAGTCTAGCGGGAGAGGCAGATACGCAGTATTTT. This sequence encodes CASSLAGEADTQYF.

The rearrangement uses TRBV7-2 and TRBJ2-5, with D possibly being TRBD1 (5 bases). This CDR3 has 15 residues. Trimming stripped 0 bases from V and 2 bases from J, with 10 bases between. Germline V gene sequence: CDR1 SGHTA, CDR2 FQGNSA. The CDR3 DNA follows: TGTGCCAGCAGCTTAGCATCGACAGTTCAAGAGACCCAGTACTTC. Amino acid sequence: CASSLASTVQETQYF.